This TCR beta chain was found in a study of T cell responses to AZD1222 COVID-19 vaccine. Overall study results and limits: It should be noted that donors were predominantly white British and more often female, and clonal diversity was possibly underestimated. The breadth and depth of Spike-specific TCRs increased once two AZD1222 doses had been given. Without day 14 samples, only post-peak T cell repertoires were studied.

Trimming took off 11 bases at V and 1 base at J, with 12 bases between the two ends. The CDR3 contains 13 residues. Germline CDR1 is LNHNV and CDR2 is YYDKDF (reference sequence). Second-dose timings of about 4 or about 12 weeks were pooled. Method: immunoSEQ multiplex PCR; TCRdb's copy keeps in-frame clones and lacks some. The sample records some 150,000 clones, approximately 91% being singletons. To note about this clone: As yet, its antigen is unknown.

This sequence joins TRBV15 and TRBJ2-1; D is perhaps TRBD2 (5 bases). Specimen: peripheral blood, collected 28 days after the second AZD1222 dose. This TCR derives from an adult who received the AZD1222 COVID-19 vaccine. CDR3 residues: CAASSFSYNEQFF. The DNA of the CDR3 is TGTGCCGCTAGCAGCTTTTCCTACAATGAGCAGTTCTTC. Supplemented by reference TRBV15 and TRBJ2-1, the full variable domain reads DAMVIQNPRYQVTQFGKPVTLSCSQTLNHNVMYWYQQKSSQAPKLLFHYYDKDFNNEADTPDNFQSRRPNTSFCFLDIRSPGLGDTAMYLCAASSFSYNEQFFGPGTRLTVL.